This T cell receptor (beta chain) is drawn from a study of T cell repertoires in cytomegalovirus infection. TCRdb fed the reads into MiXCR, producing one record per CDR3 protein. The table lists 680,000 or so distinct CDR3 sequences, 35% of them singletons. The CDR3 is 11 residues long. V shed 7 bases and J shed 10 bases, with 10 bases lying between them. Germline V lookup: CDR1 SGHVS, CDR2 FQNEAQ. The sequencing sample was made of PBMCs. V is TRBV7-8 and J is TRBJ2-2, with D possibly being TRBD2 (5 bases). The receptor was derived from a human donor in good health (CMV status not recorded). Some clones in this sample may be carry-over from other donors' samples. CDR3: CASTDLAELFF. CDR3 bases: TGTGCCAGCACGGACTTGGCGGAGCTGTTTTTT. The full variable domain, rest sourced from reference TRBV7-8 and TRBJ2-2, is GAGVSQSPRYKVAKRGQDVALRCDPISGHVSLFWYQQALGQGPEFLTYFQNEAQLDKSGLPSDRFFAERPEGSVSTLKIQRTQQEDSAVYLCASTDLAELFFGEGSRLTVL.